The 30 T cell receptor beta chains below were found in one sample sequenced in a study of T-cell memory formation after mild COVID-19. TCRdb reprocessed the 5' RACE reads via MiXCR and lists one record per CDR3 protein. The data contain 29,000 or so distinct CDR3 sequences, around 12% of them singletons. Sequenced: PBMCs or a T cell subset sorted from them (not recorded which). The receptor set was obtained from an adult woman who had mild COVID-19 (a few samples of this study predate the infection). Cell type and time point are not known.

This clonotype was seen many times. The J gene is TRBJ1-4, the V gene TRBV9; D is undetermined. This CDR3 has 16 amino acids. V lost 5 bases to trimming and J lost 3 bases, with 17 bases between them. Germline-derived CDR1 and CDR2 are SGDLS and YYNGEE. For the CDR3, the DNA is TGTGCCAGCAGTGGACCTCGGGGAGCGGCTAATGAAAAACTGTTTTTT. Translating gives CASSGPRGAANEKLFF.

This clonotype was recorded at least ten times. V usage is TRBV4-3 and J usage is TRBJ2-1; 8 nucleotides match TRBD1. The CDR3 is 14 residues long. With V trimmed by 1 base and J by 7 bases, 3 bases remained unmatched. CDR1 LGHNA and CDR2 YSLEER come from the germline V gene. The CDR3 loop reads CASSQGTGWNEQFF. CDR3 DNA sequence: TGCGCCAGCAGCCAAGGGACAGGGTGGAATGAGCAGTTCTTC.

At least ten counts were recorded for this clonotype. The V call is TRBV9, the J call TRBJ1-2; no definite D call. V lost 3 bases and J 4 bases, leaving 22 bases between the germline ends. CDR3 length: 17 amino acids. CDR1 is SGDLS and CDR2 is YYNGEE in the germline V gene. The CDR3 spells CASSAQDWPLSVYGYTF. The CDR3 DNA reads as TGTGCCAGCAGCGCCCAGGATTGGCCTCTATCCGTCTATGGCTACACCTTC. Looking up the rest from reference TRBV9 and TRBJ1-2 gives the full variable domain: DSGVTQTPKHLITATGQRVTLRCSPRSGDLSVYWYQQSLDQGLQFLIQYYNGEERAKGNILERFSAQQFPDLHSELNLSSLELGDSALYFCASSAQDWPLSVYGYTFGSGTRLTVV.

This clonotype has more than one count but fewer than ten. V gene TRBV18 combines with J gene TRBJ2-2; 7 bases are a match to TRBD2. Trimming removed 1 base from V and 0 bases from J; junction bases left unmatched: 2. In germline, CDR1 is KGHSH, CDR2 LQKENI. This CDR3 spans 16 amino acids. This CDR3 is CASSPQAGSNTGELFF. The CDR3 nucleotides read TGTGCCAGCTCACCACAAGCGGGATCGAACACCGGGGAGCTGTTTTTT.

The chain couples TRBV5-1 to TRBJ1-1; the match to TRBD1 covers 7 bases. Germline V gene sequence: CDR1 SGHRS, CDR2 YFSETQ. Trimming at V came to 0 bases and at J to 4 bases, leaving 6 bases not matched to a gene. CDR3 length: 15 residues. This CDR3 is CASSLGDRIPTEAFF. The CDR3 bases are TGCGCCAGCAGCTTGGGGGACAGAATCCCCACTGAAGCTTTCTTT.

The CDR3 reads CSARGSSGGARETQYF. CDR3 bases: TGCAGTGCTAGAGGGTCTAGCGGGGGGGCAAGGGAGACCCAGTACTTC. The chain joins TRBV20-1 to TRBJ2-5, with 12 bases matching TRBD2. After removal of 1 base from V and 5 bases from J, the junction contained 8 bases not matched to a gene. The CDR3 length is 16 residues. Germline V gene lookup returns CDR1 DFQATT and CDR2 SNEGSKA (reference sequence).

V gene TRBV30 combines with J gene TRBJ1-2, with 7 bases that match TRBD1. V lost 6 bases and J lost 5; bases outside the gene matches: 6. This CDR3 spans 12 amino acids. Germline CDR1 and CDR2: GTSNPN and SVGIG (reference sequence). CDR3 sequence reads: CACGTDSYGYTF. The CDR3 bases are TGTGCCTGTGGGACAGACTCATATGGCTACACCTTC.

This clonotype was picked up many times. The chain is built from TRBV14 and TRBJ2-7; possibly TRBD2 for D (6 bases). CDR1 and CDR2 (germline): SGHDN, FVKESK. This CDR3 contains 13 residues. Trimming took 0 bases from V and 12 from J, leaving 15 bases between them. The CDR3 sequence is CASSQDRSLARYF. CDR3 nucleotides: TGTGCCAGCAGCCAAGATCGAAGCCTAGCGCGGTACTTC.

The sample holds many counts of this clonotype. The chain combines TRBV7-2 with TRBJ2-1, with 11 bases fitting TRBD2. In germline, CDR1 is SGHTA, CDR2 FQGNSA. With 2 bases clipped from V and 3 bases from J, the junction kept 3 bases outside the gene matches. This CDR3 region has 16 residues. The CDR3 DNA sequence: TGTGCCAGCAGCTTAACTGGGACTAGCGGCTACAATGAGCAGTTCTTC. It yields the protein CASSLTGTSGYNEQFF.

The rearrangement uses TRBV3-1 and TRBJ1-5; D remains ambiguous. CDR3 length equals 13 residues. V was trimmed by 4 bases and J by 6 bases, leaving 10 bases between them. Germline values: CDR1 LGHDT, CDR2 YNNKEL (reference sequence). The CDR3 DNA sequence: TGTGCCAGCAGCCGCTCGGAACGTCAGCCCCAGCATTTT. It yields the protein CASSRSERQPQHF.

This clonotype was counted many times. The genes are TRBV6-2 or TRBV6-3 and TRBJ1-1, with D possibly matching TRBD1 (5 bases). The germline V gene encodes CDR1 MNHEY and CDR2 SVGEGT. This CDR3 comprises 15 residues. Between the trimmed V and J ends, which lost 1 base and 5 bases, there was a span of 14 bases. Here the CDR3 DNA reads TGTGCCAGCAGTTACTTAGGACAAGGAAAGACTGAAGCTTTCTTT. Its translation: CASSYLGQGKTEAFF.

This clonotype was detected many times. The rearrangement uses TRBV10-3 and TRBJ1-2; TRBD1 agrees at 9 bases. The CDR3 covers 15 residues. Germline V gene lookup returns CDR1 ENHRY and CDR2 SYGVKD. After removal of 6 bases from V and 1 base from J, the junction contained 6 bases not matched to a gene. The CDR3 DNA reads as TGTGCCATCAGCGGGGGGACAGGGCATAACTATGGCTACACCTTC. Encoded protein: CAISGGTGHNYGYTF.

This clonotype has ten or more counts. The chain links TRBV6-2 or TRBV6-3 to TRBJ2-1; the match to TRBD2 covers 12 bases. Germline assignment: CDR1 MNHEY and CDR2 SVGEGT. V shed 5 bases and J 7 bases; nucleotides not matched to a gene: 12. This CDR3 comprises 17 residues. CDR3 sequence (DNA): TGTGCCAGCAGTCCAGAAACCCTAGCGGGAGGGCCGAATGAGCAGTTCTTC. Its protein is CASSPETLAGGPNEQFF.

This clonotype was seen many times. The chain is built from TRBV27 and TRBJ2-3, with TRBD2 as a possible D gene (6 bases). This CDR3 has 16 amino acids. Trimming removed 6 bases at V and 4 bases at J, with 20 bases between. Germline values: CDR1 MNHEY, CDR2 SMNVEV (reference sequence). CDR3 region: CASRLEAGRRADTQYF. The CDR3 nucleotides are TGTGCCAGCAGGCTGGAGGCGGGAAGAAGGGCAGATACGCAGTATTTT.

This clonotype was seen many times. The chain is built from TRBV20-1 and TRBJ2-7; 14 nucleotides agree with TRBD2. The CDR3 is 14 residues long. J lost 4 bases, V lost 5 bases, and 4 bases had no gene match. In germline, CDR1 is DFQATT, CDR2 SNEGSKA (reference sequence). CDR3 sequence reads: CSAGTSGSRYEQYF. DNA for the CDR3: TGCAGTGCTGGGACTAGCGGGAGTCGGTACGAGCAGTACTTC.

The sample holds many counts of this clonotype. The chain combines TRBV3-1 with TRBJ2-7; maybe TRBD1 (5 bases). The V gene's germline CDR1 is LGHDT and CDR2 YNNKEL (reference sequence). V was shortened by 0 bases and J by 2 bases, with 17 bases between the two germline ends. The CDR3 has 17 residues. In DNA form, the CDR3 reads TGTGCCAGCAGCCAAGATTGGGTGGGGCAGGGCGCCTACGAGCAGTACTTC. As protein: CASSQDWVGQGAYEQYF.

In its sample, this clonotype was seen many times. The chain has TRBV2 and TRBJ2-7; 7 nucleotides align to TRBD2. The J segment lost 0 bases and the V segment lost 1 base, leaving 9 bases of the junction unmatched. CDR1 and CDR2 from the germline V gene are SNHLY and FYNNEI. The CDR3 is 17 amino acids. CDR3 sequence (DNA): TGTGCCAGCAGTGAAGTGGGGCCGGGAGGATTCTCCTACGAGCAGTACTTC. This sequence encodes CASSEVGPGGFSYEQYF.

This clonotype has ten or more counts. An end of the junction differs from the germline gene, which may be a read error. J is TRBJ2-3 and V is TRBV7-7; no firm D call. There are 13 residues in the CDR3. Per germline, CDR1 SSHAT and CDR2 FNYEAQ (reference sequence). The CDR3 bases are TGTGCTAGCAGCCCCACCCTCTCAGATACGCAGTATTTT. This gives the protein CASSPTLSDTQYF.

This clonotype was seen ten or more times. The chain joins TRBV5-1 to TRBJ2-7, with TRBD2 identical over 14 bases. CDR3 size: 16 residues. V lost 4 bases, J lost 4 bases, and 7 bases stayed unmatched. In germline, CDR1 is SGHRS, CDR2 YFSETQ. Written as DNA, the CDR3 is TGCGCCAGCAGCCCTGGTGGGACTAGCGGGGGTTACGAGCAGTACTTC. This translates into CASSPGGTSGGYEQYF.

This clonotype has ten or more counts. The J gene is TRBJ2-7, the V gene TRBV29-1, with 9 nucleotides matching TRBD1. V shed 7 bases and J 11 bases; nucleotides not matched to a gene: 9. Per germline, CDR1 SQVTM and CDR2 ANQGSEA. This CDR3 comprises 11 residues. As DNA, the CDR3 is TGCAGCGCCGGTGGACAGGGGAGGGAGTACTTC. It specifies CSAGGQGREYF.

This clonotype was seen ten or more times. The rearrangement links TRBV10-3 to TRBJ2-3; D not certain. This CDR3 comprises 12 residues. Germline V gene lookup returns CDR1 ENHRY and CDR2 SYGVKD. Trimming removed 4 bases at V and 3 bases at J, with 5 bases between. The DNA of the CDR3 is TGTGCCATCAGTGGTGGGACAGATACGCAGTATTTT. It encodes CAISGGTDTQYF.

This clonotype appeared many times. The rearrangement links TRBV12-3 or TRBV12-4 to TRBJ2-3, with 8 bases lining up with TRBD2. The CDR3 spans 14 residues. V lost 3 bases, J lost 6 bases, and 5 bases stayed unmatched. CDR3 loop: CASSLGLDRDTQYF. The DNA of the CDR3 is TGTGCCAGCAGTTTGGGACTAGATAGGGATACGCAGTATTTT.

Many counts were recorded for this clonotype. This CDR3 reads CASSRTSGYTDTQYF. In DNA, the CDR3 is TGCGCCAGCAGCCGGACTAGCGGCTACACAGATACGCAGTATTTT. This sequence joins TRBV5-1 and TRBJ2-3; 10 positions match TRBD2. Germline values: CDR1 SGHRS, CDR2 YFSETQ. V was clipped by 4 bases and J by 2 bases; unmatched bases: 4. The CDR3 has 15 amino acids.

This clonotype was picked up many times. The rearrangement uses TRBV11-2 and TRBJ1-1; D is perhaps TRBD1 (6 bases). Per the germline V gene, CDR1 is SGHAT and CDR2 is FQNNGV. V was pared by 5 bases and J by 10 bases, with 17 bases between. The CDR3 runs to 13 residues. In DNA form, the CDR3 reads TGTGCCAGCAGCGAAGTTTTGGAGGGGGTAGCTTTCTTT. This translates into CASSEVLEGVAFF.

Many counts were recorded for this clonotype. The rearrangement joins TRBV4-3 to TRBJ1-1; no firm D call. There are 14 residues in the CDR3. V lost 0 bases to trimming and J lost 11 bases, with 16 bases between them. Germline lookup yields CDR1 LGHNA and CDR2 YSLEER. Here the CDR3 reads CASSQDPEDGSAFF. The CDR3 DNA is TGCGCCAGCAGCCAAGACCCAGAGGACGGTTCGGCTTTCTTT.

There are many counts of this clonotype. This rearrangement joins TRBV2 to TRBJ1-2, with a tentative D call TRBD1 (6 bases). This CDR3 has 14 residues. Trimming left V 6 bases short and J 6 bases short, with 17 bases between. Germline CDR1 reads SNHLY; CDR2 reads FYNNEI. CDR3 DNA sequence: TGTGCCAGCAGACGACAGGTAGTAGTGCATGGCTACACCTTC. Protein product: CASRRQVVVHGYTF.

There are many counts of this clonotype. The chain joins TRBV7-2 to TRBJ2-7; D remains ambiguous. V lost 5 bases to trimming and J lost 3 bases, with 5 bases between them. Germline lookup yields CDR1 SGHTA and CDR2 FQGNSA. This CDR3 comprises 11 residues. The CDR3 spells CASSPLYEQYF. The CDR3 nucleotides read TGTGCCAGCAGCCCACTCTACGAGCAGTACTTC.

The table lists this clonotype with many counts. The chain uses TRBV4-1 and TRBJ2-5; the D gene is possibly TRBD1 (6 bases). In germline, CDR1 is MGHRA, CDR2 YSYEKL. This CDR3 region has 14 residues. The germline V and J ends were trimmed by 4 bases and 6 bases, with 15 bases remaining between them. The CDR3 loop reads CASSPGTYEKTQYF. Written as DNA, the CDR3 is TGCGCCAGCAGCCCCGGGACATACGAAAAGACCCAGTACTTC.

This clonotype has a count of ten or more. The chain links TRBV6-5 to TRBJ2-7; D may be TRBD1 (6 bases). From germline, CDR1 is MNHEY and CDR2 SVGAGI. The CDR3 has 16 amino acids. V lost 0 bases to trimming and J lost 0 bases, with 12 bases between them. The CDR3 reads CASSYSYPGDSYEQYF. The CDR3 region has the DNA TGTGCCAGCAGTTACTCTTACCCAGGGGACTCCTACGAGCAGTACTTC.

Many counts were recorded for this clonotype. The chain uses TRBV28 and TRBJ2-3; no clear D. Germline-derived CDR1 and CDR2 are MDHEN and SYDVKM. Trimming shortened V by 8 bases and J by 0 bases, and 6 bases separated the two germline ends. The CDR3 length is 12 residues. The CDR3 DNA sequence: TGTGCCAGCGAAGAAAGCACAGATACGCAGTATTTT. Translated: CASEESTDTQYF.